The T cell receptor beta chain under discussion was sequenced for a study of control samples from healthy donors and cancer patients. Germline values: CDR1 MNHEY, CDR2 SMNVEV (reference sequence). V was cut by 8 bases and J by 0 bases, with 14 bases left in between. This CDR3 is 15 amino acids long. The repertoire was sequenced with immunoSEQ multiplex PCR; TCRdb's copy has only in-frame clones and lacks some. The table lists roughly 120,000 clones, more than 70% of them singletons. Sequenced input: blood. V is TRBV27 and J is TRBJ2-1; unclear D gene. This receptor was obtained from a woman between 65 and 79 years old in good health. The CDR3: CASLSSPSSYNEQFF. Written as DNA, the CDR3 is TGTGCCAGCCTCAGCTCCCCGAGCTCCTACAATGAGCAGTTCTTC.